This T cell receptor (beta chain) was profiled in a study of cytomegalovirus exposure and HLA in healthy donors. Only in-frame clones appear in the TCRdb table, and some are missing; sequencing was by immunoSEQ multiplex PCR. The sample has approximately 190,000 clones, around 84% seen once; the top ten hold around an eighth. Study-level findings and limits: The study listed approximately 160 cytomegalovirus-associated TCR beta chains. Specificity of three CMV-associated chains for CMV antigens was verified in vitro.

Concerning this clone itself: Its specificity is not known.

The CDR3 extends over 14 amino acids. V gave up 0 bases and J gave up 3 bases, with 8 bases separating them. Germline CDR1 is LGHNA and CDR2 is YNFKEQ. The chain joins TRBV4-2 to TRBJ2-5, with a possible D match to TRBD1 (6 bases). This sequence was found in a woman aged 25 to 39 in good health and CMV-seropositive. Sequenced sample: PBMCs. CDR3 loop: CASSQEAGEETQYF. CDR3 nucleotide sequence: TGTGCCAGCAGCCAAGAAGCAGGGGAAGAGACCCAGTACTTC.